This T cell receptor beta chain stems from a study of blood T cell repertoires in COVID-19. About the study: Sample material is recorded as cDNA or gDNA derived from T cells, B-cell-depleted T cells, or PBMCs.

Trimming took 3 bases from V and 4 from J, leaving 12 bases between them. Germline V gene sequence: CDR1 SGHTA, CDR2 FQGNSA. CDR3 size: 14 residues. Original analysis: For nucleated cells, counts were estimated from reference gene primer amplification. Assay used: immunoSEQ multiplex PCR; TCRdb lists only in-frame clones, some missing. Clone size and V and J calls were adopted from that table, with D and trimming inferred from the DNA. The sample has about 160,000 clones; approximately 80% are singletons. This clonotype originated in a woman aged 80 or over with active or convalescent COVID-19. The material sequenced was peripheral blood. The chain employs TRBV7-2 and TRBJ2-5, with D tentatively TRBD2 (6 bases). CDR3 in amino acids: CASSLVRGRETQYF. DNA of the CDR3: TGTGCCAGCAGCTTGGTGCGGGGTAGAGAGACCCAGTACTTC.